The T cell receptor (beta chain) described here comes from a study of identical twins. Whole-study findings and limits: Twin pairs had excess sharing that was weaker in beta out-of-frame sequences. Out-of-frame sharing of TCR alpha in monozygotic twins was underestimated by models.

TCRdb called the 5' RACE reads again in MiXCR, with one record for every CDR3 protein. Here the sample spans 1.5 million to 2 million distinct CDR3 sequences, 25% to 35% being singletons. As to this clonotype: The antigen remains unidentified.

V lost 0 bases and J lost 3, with 10 bases in between. Germline V lookup: CDR1 SGHTA, CDR2 FQGNSA. The CDR3 covers 15 residues. The J gene is TRBJ2-3, the V gene TRBV7-2, with TRBD1 as a possible D gene (5 bases). Material: cord blood. The receptor was derived from a newborn girl in good health. CDR3 amino acids: CTSSLAIQGTDTQYF. The CDR3 DNA is TGTACCAGCAGCTTAGCCATCCAGGGTACAGATACGCAGTATTTT.